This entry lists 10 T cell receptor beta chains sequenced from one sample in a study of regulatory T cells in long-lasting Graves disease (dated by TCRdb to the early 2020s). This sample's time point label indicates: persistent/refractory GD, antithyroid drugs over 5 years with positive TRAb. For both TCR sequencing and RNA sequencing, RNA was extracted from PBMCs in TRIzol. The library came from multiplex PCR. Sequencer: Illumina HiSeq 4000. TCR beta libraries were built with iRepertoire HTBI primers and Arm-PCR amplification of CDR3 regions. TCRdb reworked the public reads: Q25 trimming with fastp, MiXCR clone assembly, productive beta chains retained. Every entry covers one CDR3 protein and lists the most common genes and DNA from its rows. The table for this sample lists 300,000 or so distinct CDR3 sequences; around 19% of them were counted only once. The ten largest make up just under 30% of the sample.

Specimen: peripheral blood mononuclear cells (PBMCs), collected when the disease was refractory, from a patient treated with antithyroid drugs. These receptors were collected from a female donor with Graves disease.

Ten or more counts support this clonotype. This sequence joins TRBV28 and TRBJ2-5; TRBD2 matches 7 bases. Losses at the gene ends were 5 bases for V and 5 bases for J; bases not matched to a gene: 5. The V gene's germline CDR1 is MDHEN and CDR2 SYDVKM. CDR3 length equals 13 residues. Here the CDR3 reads CASSTPGRETQYF. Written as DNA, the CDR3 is TGTGCCAGCAGTACCCCCGGGAGGGAGACCCAGTACTTC.

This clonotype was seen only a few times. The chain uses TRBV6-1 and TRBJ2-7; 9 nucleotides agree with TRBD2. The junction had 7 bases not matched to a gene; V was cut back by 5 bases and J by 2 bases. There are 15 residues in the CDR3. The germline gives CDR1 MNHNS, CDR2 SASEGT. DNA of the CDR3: TGTGCCAGCAGTCCTAGCGGGGCGCTTCCCTACGAGCAGTACTTC. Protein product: CASSPSGALPYEQYF.

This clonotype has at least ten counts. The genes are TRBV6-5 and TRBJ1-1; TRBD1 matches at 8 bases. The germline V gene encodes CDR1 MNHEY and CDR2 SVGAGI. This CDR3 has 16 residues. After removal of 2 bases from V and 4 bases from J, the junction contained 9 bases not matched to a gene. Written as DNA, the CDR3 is TGTGCCAGCAGTTACCCGAACGGACAGGGCGTCACTGAAGCTTTCTTT. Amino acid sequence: CASSYPNGQGVTEAFF.

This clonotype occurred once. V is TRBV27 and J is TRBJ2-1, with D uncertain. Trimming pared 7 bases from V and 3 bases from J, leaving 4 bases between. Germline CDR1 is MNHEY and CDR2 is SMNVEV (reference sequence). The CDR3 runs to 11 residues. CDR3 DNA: TGTGCCAGCACCTTCTACAATGAGCAGTTCTTC. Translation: CASTFYNEQFF.

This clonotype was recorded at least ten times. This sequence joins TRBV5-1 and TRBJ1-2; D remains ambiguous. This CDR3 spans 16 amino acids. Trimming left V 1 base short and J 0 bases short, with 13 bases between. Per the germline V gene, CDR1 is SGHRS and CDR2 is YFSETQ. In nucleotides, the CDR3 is TGCGCCAGCAGCTTGACCGGCGGCCTAGCTAACTATGGCTACACCTTC. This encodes CASSLTGGLANYGYTF.

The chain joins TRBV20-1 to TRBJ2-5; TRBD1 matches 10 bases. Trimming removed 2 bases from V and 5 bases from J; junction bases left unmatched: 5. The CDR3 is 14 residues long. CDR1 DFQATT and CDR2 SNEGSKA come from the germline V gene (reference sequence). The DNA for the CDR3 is TGCAGTGCTAGAAGGCCGGGACAGGGGGAGACCCAGTACTTC. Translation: CSARRPGQGETQYF.

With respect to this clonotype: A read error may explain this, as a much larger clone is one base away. The CDR3 DNA reads TGCAGCGTTGCCGGAGTCACAGCGGGTTATGGCTACACCTTC. Its translation is CSVAGVTAGYGYTF. This rearrangement joins TRBV29-1 to TRBJ1-2, with D uncertain. The CDR3 loop spans 14 amino acids. Germline values: CDR1 SQVTM, CDR2 ANQGSEA. V was pared by 4 bases and J by 5 bases, with 17 bases between. The full variable domain, rest sourced from reference TRBV29-1 and TRBJ1-2, is SAVISQKPSRDICQRGTSLTIQCQVDSQVTMMFWYRQQPGQSLTLIATANQGSEATYESGFVIDKFPISRPNLTFSTLTVSNMSPEDSSIYLCSVAGVTAGYGYTFGSGTRLTVV.

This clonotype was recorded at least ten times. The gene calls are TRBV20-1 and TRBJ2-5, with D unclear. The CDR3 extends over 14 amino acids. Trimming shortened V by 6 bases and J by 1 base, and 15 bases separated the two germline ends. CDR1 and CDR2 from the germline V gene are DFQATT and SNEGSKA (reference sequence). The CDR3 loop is CSATYRWAQETQYF. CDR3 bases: TGCAGTGCAACCTACCGGTGGGCCCAAGAGACCCAGTACTTC.

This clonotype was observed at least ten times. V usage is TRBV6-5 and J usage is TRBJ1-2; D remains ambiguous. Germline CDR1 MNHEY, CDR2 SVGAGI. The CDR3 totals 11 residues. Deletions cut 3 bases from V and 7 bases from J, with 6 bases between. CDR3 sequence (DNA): TGTGCCAGCAGTTATGAGGGTGGCTACACCTTC. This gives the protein CASSYEGGYTF.

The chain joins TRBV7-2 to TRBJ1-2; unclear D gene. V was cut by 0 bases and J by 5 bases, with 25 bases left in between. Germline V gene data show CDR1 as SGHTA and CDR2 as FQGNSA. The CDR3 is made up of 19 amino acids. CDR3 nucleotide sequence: TGTGCCAGCAGCTTAGCGGAGCCCTGGTCGGGGTATTCCCCGTATGGCTACACCTTC. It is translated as CASSLAEPWSGYSPYGYTF.